A single TCR beta chain is shown here with its context. The data belong to a study of blood T cell repertoires in COVID-19. The wider study: The study drew acute and convalescent COVID-19 samples from the United States, Italy and Spain. PBMCs, B-cell-depleted T cells, or T cells were the source of the cDNA or gDNA that made up the material.

The length of the CDR3 is 15 residues. Germline trimming cut 3 bases from V and 3 bases from J; bases unmatched to any gene: 3. CDR1 and CDR2 from the germline V gene are LGHDT and YNNKEL (reference sequence). Original processing methods: Counts of nucleated cells, estimated from reference gene primer amplification, were obtained. The data were produced by immunoSEQ multiplex PCR, yet TCRdb's version contains in-frame clones alone and is incomplete. V, J and clone size were drawn from that table, and D and trimming were deduced from the DNA. The sample contains almost 250,000 clones, 85% to 90% of which appear only once.

V gene TRBV3-1 (or the pseudogene TRBV3-2) combines with J gene TRBJ2-7; 12 bases agree with TRBD2. Sample: PBMCs or T cells enriched from blood (not recorded which). The sequence came from a woman aged 30 to 39 who had recovered from COVID-19. CDR3 DNA: TGTGCCAGCAGCCATCTAGCGGGAGGGGGCTACGAGCAGTACTTC. Translated: CASSHLAGGGYEQYF.